This TCR beta chain was identified in a study of blood T cell repertoires in COVID-19. Across the whole study: The samples span acute and convalescent COVID-19 from the United States, Italy and Spain. The analysed material was cDNA or gDNA that came from T cells, B-cell-depleted T cells, or PBMCs.

Original methodology: Using reference gene primer amplification, nucleated cell counts were estimated. This table comes from immunoSEQ multiplex PCR, and its TCRdb copy is limited to in-frame clones, with some not included. For V, J and clone size, that table is used; D and trimming come from the DNA. This table holds 200,000 to 250,000 clones, 84% found once. V was pared by 2 bases and J by 13 bases, with 11 bases of the junction left unmatched. The CDR3 length is 14 residues. Per the germline V gene, CDR1 is SNHLY and CDR2 is FYNNEI. This receptor was obtained from a woman of 80 years or more with active or convalescent COVID-19. Sequencing input: peripheral blood. J is TRBJ2-1 and V is TRBV2; TRBD2 matches at 7 bases. The CDR3 here is CASSEFPSGTSQFF. CDR3 bases: TGTGCCAGCAGTGAATTTCCTAGCGGAACTTCTCAGTTCTTC.